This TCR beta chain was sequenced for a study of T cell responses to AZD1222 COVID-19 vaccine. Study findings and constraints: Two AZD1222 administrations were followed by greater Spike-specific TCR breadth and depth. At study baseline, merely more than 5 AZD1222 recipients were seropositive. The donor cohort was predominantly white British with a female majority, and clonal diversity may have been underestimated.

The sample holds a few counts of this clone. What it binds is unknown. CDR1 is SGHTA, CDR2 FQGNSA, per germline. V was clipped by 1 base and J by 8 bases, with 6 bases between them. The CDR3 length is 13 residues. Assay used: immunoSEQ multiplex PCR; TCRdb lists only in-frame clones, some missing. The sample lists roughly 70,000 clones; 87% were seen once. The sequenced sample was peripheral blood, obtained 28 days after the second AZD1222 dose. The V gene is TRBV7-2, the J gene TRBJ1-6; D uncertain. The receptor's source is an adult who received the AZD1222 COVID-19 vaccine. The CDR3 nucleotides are TGTGCCAGCAGCTTAGGGAATCATTCACCCCTCCACTTT. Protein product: CASSLGNHSPLHF.